Shown below are 23 T cell receptor beta chains from a single sample sequenced in a study of CD8+ T cells in alopecia areata. The treatment: oral pan-JAK inhibitor, 5-10 mg twice daily. Sequencing relied on a cDNA template that was reverse transcribed from extracted RNA. The repertoire was sequenced with immunoSEQ multiplex PCR; TCRdb's copy has only in-frame clones and lacks some. The table shows 180,000 or so clones, with roughly 46% occurring only once. The material sequenced was CD8+ T cells sorted from blood, taken around week 52, from a patient treated with tofacitinib. Receptor source: a human donor with alopecia areata.

This clone turned up a few times. The V and J genes are TRBV6-5 and TRBJ2-5, with 9 bases matching TRBD1. This CDR3 comprises 16 residues. CDR1 is MNHEY and CDR2 is SVGAGI in the germline V gene. Germline trimming cut 4 bases from V and 5 bases from J; bases unmatched to any gene: 11. Here the CDR3 reads CASSWRQGEAQETQYF. The CDR3 coding sequence is TGTGCCAGCAGTTGGCGACAGGGGGAAGCTCAGGAGACCCAGTACTTC.

J is TRBJ2-7 and V is TRBV5-6; 9 bases align to TRBD1. Per germline, CDR1 SGHDT and CDR2 YYEEEE. The CDR3 consists of 17 residues. Germline trimming cut 4 bases from V and 3 bases from J; bases unmatched to any gene: 14. The CDR3 loop is CASSPESGDRDYYEQYF. The CDR3 nucleotides read TGTGCCAGCAGCCCGGAATCCGGGGACAGGGACTACTACGAGCAGTACTTC.

The table lists this clone with a few counts. The rearrangement links TRBV11-1 to TRBJ2-1; D perhaps matches TRBD2 (5 bases). CDR3 length equals 15 residues. The germline V gene encodes CDR1 SGHAT and CDR2 FQDESV (reference sequence). V gave up 1 base and J gave up 3 bases, with 10 bases separating them. CDR3 DNA: TGTGCCAGCAGCTTAGTCCCCGAGGGCTACAATGAGCAGTTCTTC. Protein product: CASSLVPEGYNEQFF.

This clone was seen a handful of times. The CDR3 reads CSVEDQDRGTYEQYF. The CDR3 DNA is TGCAGCGTTGAAGATCAGGACAGGGGTACCTACGAGCAGTACTTC. The chain carries TRBV29-1 and TRBJ2-7; 9 bases fit TRBD1. Trimming cost V 0 bases and J 2 bases; bases outside gene matches: 5. In germline, CDR1 is SQVTM, CDR2 ANQGSEA. The CDR3 sequence is 15 residues long.

The rearrangement joins TRBV5-1 to TRBJ2-7; TRBD1 might be the D (6 bases). V was clipped by 3 bases and J by 6 bases, with 10 bases between them. CDR1 is SGHRS and CDR2 is YFSETQ in the germline V gene. The CDR3 is 12 amino acids. CDR3 sequence (DNA): TGCGCCAGCAGCTCCGGACAGCCCGAGCAGTACTTC. Translating it yields CASSSGQPEQYF. The variable domain in full, with the rest retrieved from reference TRBV5-1 and TRBJ2-7, is KAGVTQTPRYLIKTRGQQVTLSCSPISGHRSVSWYQQTPGQGLQFLFEYFSETQRNKGNFPGRFSGRQFSNSRSEMNVSTLELGDSALYLCASSSGQPEQYFGPGTRLTVT.

The chain links TRBV7-2 to TRBJ2-2; 10 bases agree with TRBD1. The CDR3 totals 15 residues. V lost 6 bases to trimming and J lost 6 bases; unmatched junction nucleotides: 7. From germline, CDR1 is SGHTA and CDR2 FQGNSA. The CDR3 DNA is TGTGCCAGCAGTAGGGACAGGGGTGGCGCCGGGGAGCTGTTTTTT. Its translation: CASSRDRGGAGELFF.

This clone was observed a handful of times. This sequence joins TRBV6-5 and TRBJ1-2; D is possibly TRBD1 (6 bases). The CDR3 spans 14 residues. Trimming shortened V by 2 bases and J by 6 bases, and 13 bases separated the two germline ends. Looked up from germline, CDR1 is MNHEY and CDR2 is SVGAGI. CDR3 sequence: CASSYLGGADGYTF. CDR3 bases: TGTGCCAGCAGTTACCTCGGGGGCGCGGATGGCTACACCTTC.

The rearrangement links TRBV7-9 to TRBJ1-5; D call uncertain. Trimming cost V 5 bases and J 6 bases, with 14 bases left between them. The CDR3 sequence is 14 residues long. The germline CDR1 and CDR2 sequences are SEHNR and FQNEAQ (reference sequence). The CDR3 nucleotides read TGTGCCAGCAGCGCTACCGGGCCTCTTCAGCCCCAGCATTTT. This translates into CASSATGPLQPQHF.

The CDR3 nucleotides are TGCGCCAGCAGCTTGGTGACAGATAACACCGGGGAGCTGTTTTTT. Protein: CASSLVTDNTGELFF. The genes are TRBV5-1 and TRBJ2-2; D perhaps matches TRBD1 (5 bases). Germline CDR1 is SGHRS and CDR2 is YFSETQ. Deletions cut 0 bases from V and 2 bases from J, with 8 bases between. This CDR3 contains 15 residues. The whole variable domain, remainder taken from reference TRBV5-1 and TRBJ2-2, is KAGVTQTPRYLIKTRGQQVTLSCSPISGHRSVSWYQQTPGQGLQFLFEYFSETQRNKGNFPGRFSGRQFSNSRSEMNVSTLELGDSALYLCASSLVTDNTGELFFGEGSRLTVL.

This rearrangement joins TRBV4-3 to TRBJ1-1; 9 bases are shared with TRBD1. In germline, CDR1 is LGHNA, CDR2 YSLEER. The V gene end was trimmed by 4 bases and the J gene end by 0 bases; junction bases not matched to a gene: 6. This CDR3 is 16 amino acids long. CDR3 protein: CASSRGTGRMNTEAFF. In nucleotides, the CDR3 is TGCGCCAGCAGCCGCGGGACAGGGCGGATGAACACTGAAGCTTTCTTT.

This clone was recorded a few times. V is TRBV2 and J is TRBJ2-1, with D unresolved. Trimming left V 6 bases short and J 4 bases short, with 13 bases between. The germline gives CDR1 SNHLY, CDR2 FYNNEI. The CDR3 is 14 amino acids. CDR3 sequence: CASRSLDPYNEQFF. The CDR3 DNA reads TGTGCCAGCAGAAGTCTGGACCCGTACAATGAGCAGTTCTTC.

This clone was seen only a few times. A junction end diverges from the germline sequence, so it may reflect a read error. The chain joins TRBV7-9 to TRBJ2-5; maybe TRBD2 (5 bases). The length of the CDR3 is 11 residues. Germline CDR1 reads SEHNR; CDR2 reads FQNEAQ (reference sequence). In nucleotides, the CDR3 is TGTGCCAGCAGATTAGCGGAGACCCAGTACTTC. This translates into CASRLAETQYF.

The sample holds a few counts of this clone. This chain links TRBV19 with TRBJ1-5; the D is unclear. The CDR3 runs 15 residues. Trimming cost V 3 bases and J 4 bases, with 13 bases left between them. The germline CDR1 and CDR2 sequences are LNHDA and SQIVND (reference sequence). The CDR3 protein is CASSILGGNNQPQHF. The CDR3 bases are TGTGCCAGTAGTATTTTGGGAGGCAATAATCAGCCCCAGCATTTT.

The chain uses TRBV27 and TRBJ1-2, with D perhaps matching TRBD1 (6 bases). In germline, CDR1 is MNHEY, CDR2 SMNVEV (reference sequence). The V and J ends lost 4 bases and 1 base respectively, with 10 bases between them. The CDR3 contains 14 residues. CDR3 in amino acids: CASSSEDSNYGYTF. Here the CDR3 DNA reads TGTGCCAGCAGTTCCGAGGACAGTAACTATGGCTACACCTTC.

For this clone: One junction end disagrees with the germline gene, perhaps due to a read error. V gene TRBV7-9 combines with J gene TRBJ1-1, with D tentatively TRBD1 (5 bases). Per the germline V gene, CDR1 is SEHNR and CDR2 is FQNEAQ (reference sequence). This CDR3 contains 13 residues. Here the CDR3 reads CASSTGQNTEAFF. As DNA, the CDR3 is TGTGCCAGCAGCACTGGACAAAACACAGAAGCTTTCTTT.

This clone was counted a few times. The chain couples TRBV5-1 to TRBJ2-1, with TRBD2 matching over 7 bases. Germline V gene lookup returns CDR1 SGHRS and CDR2 YFSETQ. The CDR3 runs 15 residues. J gave up 0 bases and V 4 bases, and 4 bases lay outside the gene matches. CDR3 coding DNA: TGCGCCAGCAGCCCGCGGGGGTACTCCTACAATGAGCAGTTCTTC. Translated: CASSPRGYSYNEQFF.

The rearrangement joins TRBV27 to TRBJ2-7, with a tentative D call TRBD1 (5 bases). V lost 4 bases, J lost 4 bases, and 14 bases lay in between. Germline-derived CDR1 and CDR2 are MNHEY and SMNVEV (reference sequence). This CDR3 is built from 14 residues. CDR3 in amino acids: CASSSLANRYEQYF. CDR3 DNA sequence: TGTGCCAGCAGTTCCCTGGCGAACAGGTACGAGCAGTACTTC.

In this sample, this clone is medium-sized. The chain is built from TRBV30 and TRBJ2-2; D call uncertain. Trimming stripped 4 bases from V and 4 bases from J, with 7 bases between. The germline V gene encodes CDR1 GTSNPN and CDR2 SVGIG (reference sequence). The CDR3 covers 12 residues. CDR3 DNA: TGTGCCTGGAATCGCGGCACCGGGGAGCTGTTTTTT. Protein sequence: CAWNRGTGELFF.

V usage is TRBV30 and J usage is TRBJ1-1; perhaps TRBD1 as D (5 bases). CDR1 and CDR2 from the germline V gene are GTSNPN and SVGIG (reference sequence). Trimming pared 0 bases from V and 7 bases from J, leaving 6 bases between. The CDR3 has 11 amino acids. The CDR3 DNA sequence: TGTGCCTGGAGTGTACAGGATGAAGCTTTCTTT. As protein: CAWSVQDEAFF.

This clone was detected a few times. The genes are TRBV13 and TRBJ2-3; the match to TRBD2 covers 12 bases. This CDR3 comprises 15 residues. The junction had 6 bases not matched to a gene; V was cut back by 5 bases and J by 6 bases. CDR1 is PRHDT and CDR2 is FYEKMQ in the germline V gene (reference sequence). The CDR3 DNA is TGTGCCAGCAGCAAAAGACTAGCGGGGGAGGATACGCAGTATTTT. Protein: CASSKRLAGEDTQYF.

A few counts support this clone. V and J are TRBV29-1 and TRBJ2-7; D perhaps matches TRBD2 (5 bases). The CDR3 is 12 residues long. Trimming cost V 4 bases and J 2 bases, with 9 bases left between them. Germline values: CDR1 SQVTM, CDR2 ANQGSEA. CDR3 region: CSVVGSPYEQYF. CDR3 nucleotides: TGCAGCGTTGTAGGGAGCCCCTACGAGCAGTACTTC.

Notes on this clone: The same CDR3 can be traced to other DNA sequences in this sample. The V and J genes are TRBV18 and TRBJ2-5; D is uncertain. V was trimmed by 2 bases and J by 3 bases, leaving 4 bases between them. The CDR3 has 12 amino acids. Germline V gene data show CDR1 as KGHSH and CDR2 as LQKENI. In nucleotides, the CDR3 is TGTGCCAGCTCACCAACGGAAGAGACCCAGTACTTC. Its translation: CASSPTEETQYF.

This clone was seen more than once but under ten times. The chain carries TRBV10-3 and TRBJ2-5; 14 bases are shared with TRBD2. Trimming removed 2 bases from V and 1 base from J; junction bases left unmatched: 6. The germline CDR1 and CDR2 sequences are ENHRY and SYGVKD. The CDR3 has 18 amino acids. CDR3 bases: TGTGCCATCAGTGAGACCGGGACTAGCGGGGGCCCCCAAGAGACCCAGTACTTC. Translating gives CAISETGTSGGPQETQYF.